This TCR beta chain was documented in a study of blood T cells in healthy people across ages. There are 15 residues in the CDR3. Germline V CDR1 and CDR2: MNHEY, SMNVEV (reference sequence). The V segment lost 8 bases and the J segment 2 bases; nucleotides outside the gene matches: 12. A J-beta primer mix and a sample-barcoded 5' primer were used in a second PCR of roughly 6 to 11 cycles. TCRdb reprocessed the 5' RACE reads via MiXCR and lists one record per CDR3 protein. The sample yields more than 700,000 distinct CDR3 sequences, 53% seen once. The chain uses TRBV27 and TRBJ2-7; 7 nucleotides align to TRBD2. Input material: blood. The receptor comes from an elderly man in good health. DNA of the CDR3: TGTGCCAGCGCGCCCCTGGGGGGGTTGGCCTACGAGCAGTACTTC. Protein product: CASAPLGGLAYEQYF.